This TCR beta chain is from a study of control samples from healthy donors and cancer patients. Generated by immunoSEQ multiplex PCR, the TCRdb table keeps only in-frame clones and is missing some. The sample has about 120,000 clones; over 90% are singletons. What was sequenced was blood. This TCR derives from a man younger than 45 in good health.

CDR3 sequence: CARPGDIQYF. The CDR3 nucleotides read TGTGCCAGGCCCGGGGACATTCAGTACTTC. This sequence joins TRBV21-1 and TRBJ2-4; TRBD2 reflects the table's D call only, with no check against the DNA. TRBV21-1 is labeled a pseudogene. The CDR3 runs 10 residues.